The following is a T cell receptor beta chain sequence with its context. The antigen is not known. These data come from a study of identical twins. Study-wide results and caveats: Because invariant MAIT and iNKT cells could be present, zero-insertion analyses could be partly confounded. Where out-of-frame alpha sequences were twin-shared, they showed excess low generation probability. Rather than following the same donors, the conclusions depended on cross-sectional statistical analysis. A lower insertion count was a feature of abundant cord blood beta clonotypes, with no such feature in memory repertoires.

TCRdb used MiXCR to reprocess the 5' RACE reads, holding one entry per CDR3 protein. The sample carries roughly 490,000 distinct CDR3 sequences, 13% to 15% recorded once. The same specimen was also included in a second study, on yellow fever vaccine responses in identical twins.

The TCR originated in a woman younger than 30 in good health. Sequences were obtained from CD4+ T cells sorted from blood.

The CDR3 DNA reads TGTGCCAGCAGCTCGGGACGGAGTGATACGCAGTATTTT. As protein: CASSSGRSDTQYF. V and J are TRBV11-3 and TRBJ2-3; D possibly uses TRBD1 or TRBD2 (5 bases each). This CDR3 has 13 amino acids. CDR1 and CDR2 (germline): SGHNT, YENEEA. The V end lost 4 bases, the J end lost 6 bases, and 11 bases lay between the germline ends.